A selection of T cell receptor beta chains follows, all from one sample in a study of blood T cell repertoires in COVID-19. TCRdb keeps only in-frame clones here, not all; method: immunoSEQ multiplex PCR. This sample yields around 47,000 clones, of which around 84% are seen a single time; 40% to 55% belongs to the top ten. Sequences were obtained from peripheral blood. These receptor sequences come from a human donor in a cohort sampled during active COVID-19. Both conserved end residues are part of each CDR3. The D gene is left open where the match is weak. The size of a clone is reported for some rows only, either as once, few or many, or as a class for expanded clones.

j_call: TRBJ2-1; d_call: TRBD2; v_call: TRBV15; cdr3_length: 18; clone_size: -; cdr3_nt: TGTGCCACCAGCAGACCACAAGGTCGGGCGGGGGGGCGGAATGAGCAGTTCTTC; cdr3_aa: CATSRPQGRAGGRNEQFF
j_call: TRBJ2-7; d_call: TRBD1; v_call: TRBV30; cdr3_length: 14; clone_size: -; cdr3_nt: TGTGCCTGGAGCTCGGGACAGGGGGTCGACGAGCAGTACTTC; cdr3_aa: CAWSSGQGVDEQYF
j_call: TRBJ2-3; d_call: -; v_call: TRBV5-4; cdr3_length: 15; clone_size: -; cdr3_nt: TGTGCCAGCAGCTCCCGAGGATCTAGCACAGATACGCAGTATTTT; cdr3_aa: CASSSRGSSTDTQYF
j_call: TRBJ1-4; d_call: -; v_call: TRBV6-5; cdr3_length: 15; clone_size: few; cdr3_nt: TGTGCCAGCAGTTACACGACGGGTACTAATGAAAAACTGTTTTTT; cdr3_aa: CASSYTTGTNEKLFF
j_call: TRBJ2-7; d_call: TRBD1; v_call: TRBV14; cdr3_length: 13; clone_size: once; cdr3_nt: TGTGCCAGCAGCCCGGGACAGGGCTACGAGCAGTACTTC; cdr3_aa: CASSPGQGYEQYF
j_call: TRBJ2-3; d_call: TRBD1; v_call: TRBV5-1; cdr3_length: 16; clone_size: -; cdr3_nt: TGCGCCAGCAGCTTGGGGGACAGGGATGAGGGAGATACGCAGTATTTT; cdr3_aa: CASSLGDRDEGDTQYF
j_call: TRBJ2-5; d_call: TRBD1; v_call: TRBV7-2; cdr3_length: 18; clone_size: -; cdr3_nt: TGTGCCAGCAGCTTCCTTGTCGTCGCAGGGGGTTTGGGGGAGACCCAGTACTTC; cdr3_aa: CASSFLVVAGGLGETQYF
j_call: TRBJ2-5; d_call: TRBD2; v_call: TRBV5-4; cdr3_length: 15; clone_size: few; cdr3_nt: TGTGCCAGCAGCTCCGGGGGGGAGTACCAAGAGACCCAGTACTTC; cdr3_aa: CASSSGGEYQETQYF
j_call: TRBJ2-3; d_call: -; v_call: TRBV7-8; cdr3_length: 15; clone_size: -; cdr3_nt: TGTGCCAGCAGCTTAGTTATCCAGGCCCCAGATACGCAGTATTTT; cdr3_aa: CASSLVIQAPDTQYF
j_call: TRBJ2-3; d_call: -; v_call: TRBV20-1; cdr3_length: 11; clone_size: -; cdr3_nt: TGCAGTGCTAGACTACCGGATACGCAGTATTTT; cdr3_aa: CSARLPDTQYF
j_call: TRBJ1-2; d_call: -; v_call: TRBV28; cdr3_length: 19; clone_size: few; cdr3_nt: TGTGCCAGCAGCTTGAACTCAGCCCGCCACATGGGGCTTTCCTATGGCTACACCTTC; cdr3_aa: CASSLNSARHMGLSYGYTF
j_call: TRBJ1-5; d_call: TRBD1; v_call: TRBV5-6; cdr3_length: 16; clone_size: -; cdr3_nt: TGTGCCAGCAGCTTGGTGGGGACAGGGGGCAATCAGCCCCAGCATTTT; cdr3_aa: CASSLVGTGGNQPQHF
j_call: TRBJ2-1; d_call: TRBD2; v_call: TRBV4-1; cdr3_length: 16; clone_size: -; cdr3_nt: TGCGCCAGCAGCCAAGAACCAGCGGGGCTGAGGAATGAGCAGTTCTTC; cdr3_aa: CASSQEPAGLRNEQFF
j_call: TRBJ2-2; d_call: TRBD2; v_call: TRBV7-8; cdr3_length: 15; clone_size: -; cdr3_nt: TGTGCCAGCAGCCTTAGCGGGGCTGGCACCGGGGAGCTGTTTTTT; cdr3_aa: CASSLSGAGTGELFF
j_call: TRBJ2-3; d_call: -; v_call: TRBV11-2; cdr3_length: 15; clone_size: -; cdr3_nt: TGTGCCAGCAGCCACCCGGGACACAGCACAGATACGCAGTATTTT; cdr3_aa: CASSHPGHSTDTQYF
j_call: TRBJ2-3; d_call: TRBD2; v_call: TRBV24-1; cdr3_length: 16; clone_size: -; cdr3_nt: TGTGCCACCAGTGATCCCCTAGCGGGGGGACCAGATACGCAGTATTTT; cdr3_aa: CATSDPLAGGPDTQYF
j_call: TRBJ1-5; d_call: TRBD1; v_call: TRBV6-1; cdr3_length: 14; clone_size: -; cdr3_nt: TGTGCCAGCAGTGAATCAGGGGGCTATCAGCCCCAGCATTTT; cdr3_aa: CASSESGGYQPQHF
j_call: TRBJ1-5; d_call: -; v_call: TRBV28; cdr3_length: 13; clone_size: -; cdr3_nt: TGTGCCATCGGGGACTTGGAGGGAAAGCCCCAGCATTTT; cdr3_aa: CAIGDLEGKPQHF
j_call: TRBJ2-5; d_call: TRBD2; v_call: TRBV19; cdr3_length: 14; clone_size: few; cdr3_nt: TGTGCCAGTGCTAGCGGGGAGGGCCAAGAGACCCAGTACTTC; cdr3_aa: CASASGEGQETQYF
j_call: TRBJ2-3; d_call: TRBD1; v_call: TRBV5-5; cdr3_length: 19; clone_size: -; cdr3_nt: TGTGCCAGCAGCTTCAGATACCGAGACAGGGTCGCTTATCCAGATACGCAGTATTTT; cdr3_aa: CASSFRYRDRVAYPDTQYF
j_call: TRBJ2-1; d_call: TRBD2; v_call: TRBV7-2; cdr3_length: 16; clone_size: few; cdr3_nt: TGTGCCAGCAGCTTAGGAGGACTAGCGGGTTACAATGAGCAGTTCTTC; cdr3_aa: CASSLGGLAGYNEQFF
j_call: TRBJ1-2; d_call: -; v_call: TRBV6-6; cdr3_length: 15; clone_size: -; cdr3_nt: TGTGCCAGCAGCTATTTAGCGGGTTCGGACTATGGCTACACCTTC; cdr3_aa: CASSYLAGSDYGYTF
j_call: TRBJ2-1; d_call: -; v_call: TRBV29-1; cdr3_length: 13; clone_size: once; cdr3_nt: TGCAGCGTGTCCCTGAACTCCCACGATGAGCAGTTCTTC; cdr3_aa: CSVSLNSHDEQFF
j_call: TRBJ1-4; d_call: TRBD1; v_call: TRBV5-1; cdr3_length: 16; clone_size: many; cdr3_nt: TGCGCCAGCAGCTTGGTAGGGGGACAGGGAACGGAAAAACTGTTTTTT; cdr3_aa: CASSLVGGQGTEKLFF
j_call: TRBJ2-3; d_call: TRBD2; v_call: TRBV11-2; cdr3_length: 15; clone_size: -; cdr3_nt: TGTGCCAGCAGCCAGGGACTAGCGGGGACAGATACGCAGTATTTT; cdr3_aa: CASSQGLAGTDTQYF
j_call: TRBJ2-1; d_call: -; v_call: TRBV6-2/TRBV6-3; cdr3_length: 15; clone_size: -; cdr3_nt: TGTGCCAGCAGCCCACAGGGGAGGCCCCACAATGAGCAGTTCTTC; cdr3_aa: CASSPQGRPHNEQFF
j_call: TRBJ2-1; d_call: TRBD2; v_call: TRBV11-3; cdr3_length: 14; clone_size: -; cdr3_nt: TGTGCCAGCAGCTTAGGTGCTAGCGGGGGTGAGCAGTTCTTC; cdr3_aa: CASSLGASGGEQFF
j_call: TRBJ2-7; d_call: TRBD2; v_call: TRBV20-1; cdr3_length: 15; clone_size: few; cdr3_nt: TGCAGTGCTAGTCCTTTAGCGGGGGCCTCCTACGAGCAGTACTTC; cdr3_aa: CSASPLAGASYEQYF
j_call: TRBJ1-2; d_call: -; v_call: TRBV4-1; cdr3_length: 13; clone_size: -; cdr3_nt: TGCGCCAGCAGCCATCAGGATGGCTATGGCTACACCTTC; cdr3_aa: CASSHQDGYGYTF
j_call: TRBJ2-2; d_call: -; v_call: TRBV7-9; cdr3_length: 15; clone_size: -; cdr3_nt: TGTGCCAGCAGCCGCCGAAGCAGGGGAGCCGGGGAGCTGTTTTTT; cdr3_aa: CASSRRSRGAGELFF
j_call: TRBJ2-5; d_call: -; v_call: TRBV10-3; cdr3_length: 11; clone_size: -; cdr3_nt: TGTGCCATCAGTGACGGAGAGACCCAGTACTTC; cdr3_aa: CAISDGETQYF
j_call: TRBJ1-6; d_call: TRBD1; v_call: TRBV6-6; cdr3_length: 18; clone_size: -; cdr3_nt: TGTGCCAGCAGTCTTTGGGGGACAGGGAGCTCCTATAATTCACCCCTCCACTTT; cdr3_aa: CASSLWGTGSSYNSPLHF
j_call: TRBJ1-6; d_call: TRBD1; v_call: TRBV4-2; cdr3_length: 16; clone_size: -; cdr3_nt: TGTGCCAGCAGCCAAGGGAGAGGGCAGGGGGAATCACCCCTCCACTTT; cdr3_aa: CASSQGRGQGESPLHF
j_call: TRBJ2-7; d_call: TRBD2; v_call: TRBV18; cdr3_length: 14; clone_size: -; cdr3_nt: TGTGCCAGCTCACCATCCGGGGGGACCTACGAGCAGTACTTC; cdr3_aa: CASSPSGGTYEQYF
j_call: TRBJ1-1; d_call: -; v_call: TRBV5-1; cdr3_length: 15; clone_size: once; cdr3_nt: TGCGCCAGCAGCTTGTCTGCCACTTCCAACACTGAAGCTTTCTTT; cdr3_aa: CASSLSATSNTEAFF
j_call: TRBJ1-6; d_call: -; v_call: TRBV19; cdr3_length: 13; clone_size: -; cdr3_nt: TGTGCCAGTAGTATTAACGGTTACCAACCCCTCCACTTT; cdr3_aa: CASSINGYQPLHF
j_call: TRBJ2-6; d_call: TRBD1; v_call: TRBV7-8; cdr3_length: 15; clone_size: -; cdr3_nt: TGTGCCAGCAGTCGACAGGGGACTGGGGCCAACGTCCTGACTTTC; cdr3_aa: CASSRQGTGANVLTF
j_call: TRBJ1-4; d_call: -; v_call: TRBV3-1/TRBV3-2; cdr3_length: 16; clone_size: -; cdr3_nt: TGTGCCAGCAGCCCACGTGGACAGACAACTAATGAAAAACTGTTTTTT; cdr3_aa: CASSPRGQTTNEKLFF
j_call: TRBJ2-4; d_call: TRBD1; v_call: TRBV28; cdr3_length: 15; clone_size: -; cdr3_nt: TGTGCCAGCAGTGACCGGGACAGGGGCAAAAACATTCAGTACTTC; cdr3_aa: CASSDRDRGKNIQYF
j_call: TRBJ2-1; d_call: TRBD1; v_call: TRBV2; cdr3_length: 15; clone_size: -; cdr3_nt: TGTGCCAGCAGTCCCCCCGCAAGGGGGCACGTTGAGCAGTTCTTC; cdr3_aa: CASSPPARGHVEQFF
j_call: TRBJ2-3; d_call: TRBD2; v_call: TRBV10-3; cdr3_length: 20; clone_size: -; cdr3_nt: TGTGCCATCAGTGACCAACCCGGGACTAGCGGGGGGGCGTTTTTGGATACGCAGTATTTT; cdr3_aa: CAISDQPGTSGGAFLDTQYF
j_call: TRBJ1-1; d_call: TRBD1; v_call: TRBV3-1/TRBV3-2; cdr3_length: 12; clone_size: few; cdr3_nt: TGTGCCAGCAGTCCGGGACAGCGAGAAGCTTTCTTT; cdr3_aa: CASSPGQREAFF
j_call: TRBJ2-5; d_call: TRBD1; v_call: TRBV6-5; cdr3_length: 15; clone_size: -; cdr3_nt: TGTGCCAGCAGTAAGCCGGGACAGCAACAAGAGACCCAGTACTTC; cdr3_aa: CASSKPGQQQETQYF
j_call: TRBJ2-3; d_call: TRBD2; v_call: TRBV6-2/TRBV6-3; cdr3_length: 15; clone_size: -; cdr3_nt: TGTGCCAGCAGACCTAGCGGACTAAGCACAGATACGCAGTATTTT; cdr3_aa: CASRPSGLSTDTQYF
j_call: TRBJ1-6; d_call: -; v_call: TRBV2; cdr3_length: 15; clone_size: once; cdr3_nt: TGTGCCAGCAGTGACCAGGGCCCCATGGGTTCACCCCTCCACTTT; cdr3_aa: CASSDQGPMGSPLHF